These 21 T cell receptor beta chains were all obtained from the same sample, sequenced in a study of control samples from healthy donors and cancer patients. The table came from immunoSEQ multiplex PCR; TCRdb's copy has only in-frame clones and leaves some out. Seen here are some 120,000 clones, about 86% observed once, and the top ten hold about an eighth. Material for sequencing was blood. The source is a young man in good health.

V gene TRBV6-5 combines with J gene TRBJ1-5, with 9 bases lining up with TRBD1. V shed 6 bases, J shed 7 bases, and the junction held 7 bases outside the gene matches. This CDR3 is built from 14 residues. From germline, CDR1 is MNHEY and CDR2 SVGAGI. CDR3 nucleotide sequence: TGTGCCAGCAGCCGGGACAGGGCACGGCAGCCCCAGCATTTT. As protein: CASSRDRARQPQHF.

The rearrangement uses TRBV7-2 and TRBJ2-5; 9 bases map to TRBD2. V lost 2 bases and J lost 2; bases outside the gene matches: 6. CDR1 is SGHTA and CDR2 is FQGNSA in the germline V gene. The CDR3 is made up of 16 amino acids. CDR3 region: CASSLLAGGFQETQYF. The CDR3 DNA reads TGTGCCAGCAGCTTATTGGCGGGGGGGTTTCAAGAGACCCAGTACTTC.

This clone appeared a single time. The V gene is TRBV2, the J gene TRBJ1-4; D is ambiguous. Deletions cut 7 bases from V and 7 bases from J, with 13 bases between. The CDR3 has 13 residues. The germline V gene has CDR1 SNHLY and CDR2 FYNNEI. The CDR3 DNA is TGTGCCAGCACCCCGCCAGTGGCTGAAAAACTGTTTTTT. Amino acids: CASTPPVAEKLFF.

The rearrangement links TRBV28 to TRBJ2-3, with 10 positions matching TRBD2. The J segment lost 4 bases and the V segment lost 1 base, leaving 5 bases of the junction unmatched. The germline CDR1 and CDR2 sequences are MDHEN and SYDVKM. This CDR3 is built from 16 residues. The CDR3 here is CASSLYTSGASDTQYF. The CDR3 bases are TGTGCCAGCAGTTTATACACTAGCGGGGCATCAGATACGCAGTATTTT.

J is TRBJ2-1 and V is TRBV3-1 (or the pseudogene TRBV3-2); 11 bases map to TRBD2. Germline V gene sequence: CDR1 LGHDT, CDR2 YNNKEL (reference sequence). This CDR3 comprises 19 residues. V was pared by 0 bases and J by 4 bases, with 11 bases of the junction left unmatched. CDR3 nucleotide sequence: TGTGCCAGCAGCCAAGATTACATAACTAGCGGGGGCTTTTACAATGAGCAGTTCTTC. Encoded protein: CASSQDYITSGGFYNEQFF.

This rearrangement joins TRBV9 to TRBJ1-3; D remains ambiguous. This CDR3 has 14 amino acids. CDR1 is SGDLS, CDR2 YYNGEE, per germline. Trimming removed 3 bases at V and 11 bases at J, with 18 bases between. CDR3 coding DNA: TGTGCCAGCAGCGCCTACTCTGGAGGTAATCCCATATATTTT. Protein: CASSAYSGGNPIYF.

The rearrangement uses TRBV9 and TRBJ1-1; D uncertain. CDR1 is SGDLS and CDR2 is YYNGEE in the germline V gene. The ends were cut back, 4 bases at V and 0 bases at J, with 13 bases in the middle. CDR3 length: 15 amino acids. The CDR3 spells CASSSSVYMNTEAFF. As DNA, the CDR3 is TGTGCCAGCAGCTCATCAGTCTACATGAACACTGAAGCTTTCTTT.

The DNA for the CDR3 is TGTGCCAGCAGCTTCAGCGGGGGCTACAATGAGCAGTTCTTC. Its protein is CASSFSGGYNEQFF. The chain employs TRBV11-2 and TRBJ2-1; the match to TRBD2 covers 8 bases. This CDR3 contains 14 residues. Trimming at V came to 3 bases and at J to 3 bases, leaving 1 base not matched to a gene. The germline gives CDR1 SGHAT, CDR2 FQNNGV.

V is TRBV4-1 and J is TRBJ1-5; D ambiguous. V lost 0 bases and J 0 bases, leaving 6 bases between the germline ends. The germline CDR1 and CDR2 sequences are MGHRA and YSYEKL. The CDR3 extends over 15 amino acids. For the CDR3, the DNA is TGCGCCAGCAGCCAAGATGACAATAGCAATCAGCCCCAGCATTTT. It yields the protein CASSQDDNSNQPQHF.

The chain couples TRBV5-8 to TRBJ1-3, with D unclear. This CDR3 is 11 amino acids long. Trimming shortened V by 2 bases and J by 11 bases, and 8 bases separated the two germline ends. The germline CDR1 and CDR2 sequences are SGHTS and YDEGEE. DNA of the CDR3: TGTGCCAGCAGCTTTGGCCCGGCCATATATTTT. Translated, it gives CASSFGPAIYF.

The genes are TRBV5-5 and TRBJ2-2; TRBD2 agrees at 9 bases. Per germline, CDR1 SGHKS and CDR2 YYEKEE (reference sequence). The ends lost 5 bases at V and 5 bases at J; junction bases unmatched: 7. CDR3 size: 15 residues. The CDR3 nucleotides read TGTGCCAGCAGTGTCGGACTAGCGCGTACCGGGGAGCTGTTTTTT. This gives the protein CASSVGLARTGELFF.

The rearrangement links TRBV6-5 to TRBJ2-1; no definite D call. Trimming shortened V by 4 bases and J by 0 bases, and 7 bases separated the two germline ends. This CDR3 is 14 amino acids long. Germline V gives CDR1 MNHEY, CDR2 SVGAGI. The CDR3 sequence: CASSWGYSYNEQFF. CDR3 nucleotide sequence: TGTGCCAGCAGTTGGGGATACTCCTACAATGAGCAGTTCTTC.

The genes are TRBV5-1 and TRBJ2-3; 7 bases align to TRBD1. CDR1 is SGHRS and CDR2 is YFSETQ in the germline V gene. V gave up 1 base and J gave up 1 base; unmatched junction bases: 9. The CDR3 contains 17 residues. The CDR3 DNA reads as TGCGCCAGCAGCTTGAACCGGGACAGAGACCGCACAGATACGCAGTATTTT. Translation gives CASSLNRDRDRTDTQYF.

CDR3 region: CAIPGQGDYLGNTIYF. Here the CDR3 DNA reads TGTGCCATACCGGGACAGGGAGATTATTTGGGAAACACCATATATTTT. The rearrangement uses TRBV7-9 and TRBJ1-3; 9 nucleotides match TRBD1. Germline CDR1 and CDR2: SEHNR and FQNEAQ (reference sequence). There are 16 residues in the CDR3. Germline trimming cut 10 bases from V and 4 bases from J; bases unmatched to any gene: 14.

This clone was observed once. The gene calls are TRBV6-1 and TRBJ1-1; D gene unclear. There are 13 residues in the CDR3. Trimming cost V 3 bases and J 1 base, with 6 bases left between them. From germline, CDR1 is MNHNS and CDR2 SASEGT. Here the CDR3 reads CASSETSNTEAFF. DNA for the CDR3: TGTGCCAGCAGTGAGACCTCGAACACTGAAGCTTTCTTT.

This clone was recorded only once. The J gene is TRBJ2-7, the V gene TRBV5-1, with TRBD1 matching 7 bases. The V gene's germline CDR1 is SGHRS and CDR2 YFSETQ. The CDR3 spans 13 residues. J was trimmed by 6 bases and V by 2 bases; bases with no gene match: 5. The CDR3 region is CASSFPGGREQYV. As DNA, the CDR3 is TGCGCCAGCAGCTTCCCAGGGGGACGCGAGCAGTACGTC.

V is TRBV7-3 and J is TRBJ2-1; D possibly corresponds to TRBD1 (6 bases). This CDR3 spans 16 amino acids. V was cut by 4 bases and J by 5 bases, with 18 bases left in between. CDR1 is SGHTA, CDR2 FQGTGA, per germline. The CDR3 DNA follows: TGTGCCAGCAGCTGGTCCGGGACCCAGGGGCACAATGAGCAGTTCTTC. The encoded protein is CASSWSGTQGHNEQFF.

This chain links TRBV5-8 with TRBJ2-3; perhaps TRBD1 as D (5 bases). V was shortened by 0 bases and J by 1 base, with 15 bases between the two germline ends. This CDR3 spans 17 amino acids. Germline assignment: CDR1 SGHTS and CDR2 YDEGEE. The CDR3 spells CASSLGVVGQGTDTQYF. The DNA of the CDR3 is TGTGCCAGCAGCTTGGGGGTAGTAGGACAAGGCACAGATACGCAGTATTTT.

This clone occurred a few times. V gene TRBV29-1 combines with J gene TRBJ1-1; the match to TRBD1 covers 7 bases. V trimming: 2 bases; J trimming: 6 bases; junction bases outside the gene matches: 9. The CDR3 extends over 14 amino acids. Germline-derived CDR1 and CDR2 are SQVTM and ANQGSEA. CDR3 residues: CSVEPRQGEAEAFF. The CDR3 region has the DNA TGCAGCGTTGAACCTAGACAGGGAGAGGCTGAAGCTTTCTTT.

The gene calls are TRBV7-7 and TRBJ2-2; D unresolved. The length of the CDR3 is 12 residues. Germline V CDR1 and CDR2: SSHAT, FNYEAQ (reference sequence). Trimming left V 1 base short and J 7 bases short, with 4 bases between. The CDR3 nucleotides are TGTGCCAGCAGCTTAGAGCACGGGGAGCTGTTTTTT. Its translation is CASSLEHGELFF. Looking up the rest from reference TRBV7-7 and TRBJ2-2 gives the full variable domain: GAGVSQSPRYKVTKRGQDVTLRCDPISSHATLYWYQQALGQGPEFLTYFNYEAQPDKSGLPSDRFSAERPEGSISTLTIQRTEQRDSAMYRCASSLEHGELFFGEGSRLTVL.

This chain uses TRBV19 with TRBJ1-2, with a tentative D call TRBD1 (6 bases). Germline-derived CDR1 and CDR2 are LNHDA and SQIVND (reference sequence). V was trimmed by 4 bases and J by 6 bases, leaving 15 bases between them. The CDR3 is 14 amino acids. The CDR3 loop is CASSNQGTRHGYTF. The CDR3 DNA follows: TGTGCCAGTAGTAATCAGGGGACGCGCCATGGCTACACCTTC.